This T cell receptor beta chain originates from a study of cytomegalovirus exposure and HLA in healthy donors. Findings and caveats of the study: For cytomegalovirus status, the classifier reportedly gave diagnoses with high specificity and sensitivity.

TCRdb's copy holds only in-frame clones and misses some; the assay was immunoSEQ multiplex PCR. The sample shows 140,000 or so clones, approximately 90% of them seen only once. The CDR3 consists of 15 residues. The germline V and J ends were trimmed by 6 bases and 2 bases, with 17 bases remaining between them. The germline CDR1 and CDR2 sequences are SGHTA and FQGNSA. Comment on this clone: Antigen unknown.

The chain employs TRBV7-2 and TRBJ2-7, with D possibly being TRBD2 (6 bases). Sequencing used PBMCs. The sequence derives from a man younger than 35 in good health and CMV-seronegative. The CDR3 is CASRPRGGAAYEQYF. As DNA, the CDR3 is TGTGCCAGCAGACCCCGAGGAGGGGCCGCCTACGAGCAGTACTTC.